This paragraph reports one T cell receptor beta chain. This sample stems from a study of blood T cell repertoires in COVID-19. Study-wide context: Spain, Italy and the United States supplied samples that represented acute and convalescent COVID-19. The cDNA or gDNA used as material had been derived from T cells, B-cell-depleted T cells, or PBMCs.

Original processing notes: Amplification from reference gene primers served as the basis for estimated nucleated cell counts. Repertoires were generated with immunoSEQ multiplex PCR, while TCRdb's copy carries only in-frame clones and drops some. The V and J calls and clone size come from that table; D and trimming were worked out from the DNA. Among fewer than 100,000 clones listed, around 90% were seen once. The sample taken for sequencing was peripheral blood. The sequence came from a woman of 80 years or more with acute or convalescent COVID-19.

The CDR3 nucleotides read TGTGCCATCAGTGAAGGGGTACAGGGGCGCGGCTACACCTTC. The encoded protein is CAISEGVQGRGYTF. The chain joins TRBV10-3 to TRBJ1-2, with 7 bases identical to TRBD1. This CDR3 contains 14 residues. Germline CDR1 ENHRY, CDR2 SYGVKD. Unmatched junction bases numbered 9, after V lost 3 bases and J lost 8 bases.